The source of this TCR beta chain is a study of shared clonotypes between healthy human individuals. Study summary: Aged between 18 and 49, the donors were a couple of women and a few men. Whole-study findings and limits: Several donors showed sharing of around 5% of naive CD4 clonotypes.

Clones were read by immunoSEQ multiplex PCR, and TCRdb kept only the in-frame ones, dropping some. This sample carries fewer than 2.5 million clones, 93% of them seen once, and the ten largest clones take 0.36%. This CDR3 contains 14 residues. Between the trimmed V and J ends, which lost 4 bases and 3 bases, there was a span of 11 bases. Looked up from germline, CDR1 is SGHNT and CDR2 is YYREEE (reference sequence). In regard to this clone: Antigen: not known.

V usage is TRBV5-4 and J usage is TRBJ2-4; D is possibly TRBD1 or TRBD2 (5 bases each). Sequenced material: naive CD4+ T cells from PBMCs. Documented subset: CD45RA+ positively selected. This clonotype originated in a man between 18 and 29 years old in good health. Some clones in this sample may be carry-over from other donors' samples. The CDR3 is CASSPGTVKNIQYF. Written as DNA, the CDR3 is TGTGCCAGCAGCCCGGGGACGGTCAAAAACATTCAGTACTTC.